Detailed here is one T cell receptor beta chain. The data derive from a study of blood T cell repertoires in COVID-19. This CDR3 region has 12 residues. V lost 4 bases to trimming and J lost 5 bases, with 8 bases between them. Clones were sequenced by immunoSEQ multiplex PCR, and TCRdb holds only the in-frame ones, with some missing. Of 150,000 to 200,000 clones listed, just over 90% are singletons. This sequence originates from a man younger than 35 with acute or convalescent COVID-19. This chain connects TRBV12-3 or TRBV12-4 to TRBJ1-1, with D hard to call. Sequenced material: peripheral blood. The CDR3 region has the DNA TGTGCCAGCAGTTCCCGGAGGACTGAAGCTTTCTTT. This gives the protein CASSSRRTEAFF.